This TCR beta chain was profiled in a study of T cell repertoires in ileal Crohn's disease. Germline loops: CDR1 LGHNA, CDR2 YNFKEQ. This CDR3 is built from 14 residues. Trimming cost V 4 bases and J 1 base; bases outside gene matches: 2. Produced via immunoSEQ multiplex PCR; TCRdb's table is partial and in-frame only. The sample yields approximately 9,600 clones, 76% seen once. The chain uses TRBV4-2 and TRBJ1-1; 8 positions agree with TRBD1. Sequenced material: ileal tissue. This clonotype originated in an adult with Crohn's disease. CDR3: CASSPGQGNTEAFF. The DNA of the CDR3 is TGTGCCAGCAGCCCTGGACAGGGGAACACTGAAGCTTTCTTT.